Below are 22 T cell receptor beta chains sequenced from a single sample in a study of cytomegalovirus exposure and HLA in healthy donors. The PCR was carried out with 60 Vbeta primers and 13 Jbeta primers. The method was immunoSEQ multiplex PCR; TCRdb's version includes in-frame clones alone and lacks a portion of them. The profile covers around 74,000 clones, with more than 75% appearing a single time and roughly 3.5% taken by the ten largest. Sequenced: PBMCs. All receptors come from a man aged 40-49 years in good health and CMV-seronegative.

CDR3 residues: CASTWRGNQPQHF. The DNA for the CDR3 is TGTGCCAGCACGTGGAGGGGCAATCAGCCCCAGCATTTT. The rearrangement joins TRBV2 to TRBJ1-5; D unclear. V was shortened by 7 bases and J by 2 bases, with 9 bases between the two germline ends. Looked up from germline, CDR1 is SNHLY and CDR2 is FYNNEI. CDR3 length equals 13 residues.

CDR3 amino acids: CAWSVHSYNEQFF. The CDR3 DNA reads as TGTGCCTGGAGTGTACACTCCTACAATGAGCAGTTCTTC. The V gene is TRBV30, the J gene TRBJ2-1; no firm D call. The CDR3 has 13 residues. The germline CDR1 and CDR2 sequences are GTSNPN and SVGIG (reference sequence). Deletions cut 0 bases from V and 0 bases from J, with 3 bases between.

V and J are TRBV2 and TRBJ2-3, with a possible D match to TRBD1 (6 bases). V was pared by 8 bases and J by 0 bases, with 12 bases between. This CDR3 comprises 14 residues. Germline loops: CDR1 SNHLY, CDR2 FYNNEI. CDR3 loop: CASLGDISTDTQYF. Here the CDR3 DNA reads TGTGCCAGCTTAGGGGACATAAGCACAGATACGCAGTATTTT.

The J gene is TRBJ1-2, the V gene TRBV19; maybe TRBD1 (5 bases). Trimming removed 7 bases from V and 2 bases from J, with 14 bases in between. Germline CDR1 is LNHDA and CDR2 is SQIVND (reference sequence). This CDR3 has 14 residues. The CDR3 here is CASIGSRVNYGYTF. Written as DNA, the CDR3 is TGTGCCAGTATCGGAAGCAGGGTAAACTATGGCTACACCTTC.

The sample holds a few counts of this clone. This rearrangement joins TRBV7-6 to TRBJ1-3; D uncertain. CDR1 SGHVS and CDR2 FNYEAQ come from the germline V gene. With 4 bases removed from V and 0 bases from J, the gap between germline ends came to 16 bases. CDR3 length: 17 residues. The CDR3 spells CASSSLLASVSGNTIYF. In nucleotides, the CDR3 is TGTGCCAGCAGCTCCCTTCTGGCATCCGTCTCTGGAAACACCATATATTTT. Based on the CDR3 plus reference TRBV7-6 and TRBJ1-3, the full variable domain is GAGVSQSPRYKVTKRGQDVALRCDPISGHVSLYWYRQALGQGPEFLTYFNYEAQQDKSGLPNDRFSAERPEGSISTLTIQRTEQRDSAMYRCASSSLLASVSGNTIYFGEGSWLTVV.

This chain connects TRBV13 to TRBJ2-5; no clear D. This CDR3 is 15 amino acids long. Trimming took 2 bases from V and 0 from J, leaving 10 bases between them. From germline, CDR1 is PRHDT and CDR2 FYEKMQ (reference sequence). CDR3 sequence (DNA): TGTGCCAGCAGCTTAATCCAGGCCGACCAAGAGACCCAGTACTTC. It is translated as CASSLIQADQETQYF.

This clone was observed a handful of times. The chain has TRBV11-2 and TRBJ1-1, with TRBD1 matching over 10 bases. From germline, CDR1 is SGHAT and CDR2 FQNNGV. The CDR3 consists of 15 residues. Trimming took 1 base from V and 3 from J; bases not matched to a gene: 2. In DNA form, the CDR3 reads TGTGCCAGCAGCTTAGCCGGGACAGGGGACACTGAAGCTTTCTTT. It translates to CASSLAGTGDTEAFF.

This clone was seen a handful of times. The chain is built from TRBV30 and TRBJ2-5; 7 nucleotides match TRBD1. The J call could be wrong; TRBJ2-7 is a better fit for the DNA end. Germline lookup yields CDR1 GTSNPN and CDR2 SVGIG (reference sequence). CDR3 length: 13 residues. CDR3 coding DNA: TGTGCCTGGAACAGGGGCACCCCCTACGAGCAGTACTTC. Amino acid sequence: CAWNRGTPYEQYF.

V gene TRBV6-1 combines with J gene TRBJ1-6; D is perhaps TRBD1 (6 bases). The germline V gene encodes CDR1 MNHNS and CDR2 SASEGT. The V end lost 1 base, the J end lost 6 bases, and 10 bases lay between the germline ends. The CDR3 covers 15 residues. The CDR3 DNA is TGTGCCAGCAGTGAAGTGATAGGGGGTAATTCACCCCTCCACTTT. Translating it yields CASSEVIGGNSPLHF.

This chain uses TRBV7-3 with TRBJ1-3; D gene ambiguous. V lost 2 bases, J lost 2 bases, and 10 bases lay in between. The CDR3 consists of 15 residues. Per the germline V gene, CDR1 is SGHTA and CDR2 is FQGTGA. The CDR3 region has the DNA TGTGCCAGCAGCTTAGGGTCGGGTCCTGGAAACACCATATATTTT. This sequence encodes CASSLGSGPGNTIYF.

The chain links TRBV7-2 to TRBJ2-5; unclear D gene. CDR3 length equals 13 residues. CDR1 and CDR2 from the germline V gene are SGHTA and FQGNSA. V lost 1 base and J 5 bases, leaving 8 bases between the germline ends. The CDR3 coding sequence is TGTGCCAGCAGCTTAGTGTCTCGGGAGACCCAGTACTTC. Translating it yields CASSLVSRETQYF.

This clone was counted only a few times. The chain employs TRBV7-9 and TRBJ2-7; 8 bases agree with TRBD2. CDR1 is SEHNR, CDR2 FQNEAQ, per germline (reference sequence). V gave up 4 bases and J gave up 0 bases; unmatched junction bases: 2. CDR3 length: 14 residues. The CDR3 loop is CASSSSGLSYEQYF. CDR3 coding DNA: TGTGCCAGCAGCTCTAGCGGGCTCTCCTACGAGCAGTACTTC.

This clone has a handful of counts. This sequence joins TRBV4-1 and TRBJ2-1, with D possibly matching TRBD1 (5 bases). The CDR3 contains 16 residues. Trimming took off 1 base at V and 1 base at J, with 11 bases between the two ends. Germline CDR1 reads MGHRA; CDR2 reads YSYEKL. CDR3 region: CASSQVGRASYNEQFF. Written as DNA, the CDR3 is TGCGCCAGCAGCCAAGTTGGCAGGGCTTCCTACAATGAGCAGTTCTTC.

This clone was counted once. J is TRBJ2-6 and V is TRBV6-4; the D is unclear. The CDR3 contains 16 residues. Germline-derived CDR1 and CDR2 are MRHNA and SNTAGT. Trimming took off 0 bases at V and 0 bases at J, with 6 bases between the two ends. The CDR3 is CASSDSKNSGANVLTF. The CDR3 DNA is TGTGCCAGCAGTGACTCCAAAAACTCTGGGGCCAACGTCCTGACTTTC.

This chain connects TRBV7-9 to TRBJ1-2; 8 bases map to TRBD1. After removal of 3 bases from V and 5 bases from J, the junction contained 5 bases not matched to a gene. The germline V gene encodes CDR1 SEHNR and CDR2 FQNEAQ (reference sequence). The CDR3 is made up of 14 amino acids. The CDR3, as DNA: TGTGCCAGCAGCTTGACGACAGGGGAATATGGCTACACCTTC. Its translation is CASSLTTGEYGYTF.

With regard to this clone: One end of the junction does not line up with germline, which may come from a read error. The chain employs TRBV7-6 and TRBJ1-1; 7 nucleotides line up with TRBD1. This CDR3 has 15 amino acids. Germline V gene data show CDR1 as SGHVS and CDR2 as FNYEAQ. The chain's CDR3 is CSSSLQGFVGTEAFF. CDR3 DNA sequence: TGTTCCAGCAGCTTACAGGGGTTTGTGGGCACTGAAGCTTTCTTT.

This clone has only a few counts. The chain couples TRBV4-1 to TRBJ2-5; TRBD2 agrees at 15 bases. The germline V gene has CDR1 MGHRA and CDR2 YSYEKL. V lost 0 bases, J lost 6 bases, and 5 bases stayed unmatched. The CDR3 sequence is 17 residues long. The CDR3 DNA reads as TGCGCCAGCAGCCAAGATTGGACTAGCGGGGGGGCCCAGACCCAGTACTTC. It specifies CASSQDWTSGGAQTQYF.

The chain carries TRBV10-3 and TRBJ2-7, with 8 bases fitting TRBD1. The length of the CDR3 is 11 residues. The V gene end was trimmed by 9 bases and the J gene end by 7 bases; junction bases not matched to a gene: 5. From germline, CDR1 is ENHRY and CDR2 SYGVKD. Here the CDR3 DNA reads TGTGCCATAGGACAGGGAGGAGAGCAGTACTTC. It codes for CAIGQGGEQYF.

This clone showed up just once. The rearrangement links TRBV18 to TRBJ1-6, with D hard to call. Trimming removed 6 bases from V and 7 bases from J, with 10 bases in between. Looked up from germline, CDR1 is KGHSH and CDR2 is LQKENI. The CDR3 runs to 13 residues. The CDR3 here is CASSGQANSPLHF. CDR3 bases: TGTGCCAGCTCGGGTCAGGCCAATTCACCCCTCCACTTT. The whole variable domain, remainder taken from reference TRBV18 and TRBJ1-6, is NAGVMQNPRHLVRRRGQEARLRCSPMKGHSHVYWYRQLPEEGLKFMVYLQKENIIDESGMPKERFSAEFPKEGPSILRIQQVVRGDSAAYFCASSGQANSPLHFGNGTRLTVT.

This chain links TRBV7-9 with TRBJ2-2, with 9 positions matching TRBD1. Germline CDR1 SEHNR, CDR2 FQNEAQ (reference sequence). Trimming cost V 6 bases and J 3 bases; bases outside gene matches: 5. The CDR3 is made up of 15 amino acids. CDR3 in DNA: TGTGCCAGCAGTTTCACAGGGGGCTACACCGGGGAGCTGTTTTTT. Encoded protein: CASSFTGGYTGELFF.

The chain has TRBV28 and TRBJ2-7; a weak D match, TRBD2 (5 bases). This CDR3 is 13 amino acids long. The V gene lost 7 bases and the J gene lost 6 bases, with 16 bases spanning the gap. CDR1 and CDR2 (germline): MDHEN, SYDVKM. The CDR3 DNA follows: TGTGCCAGCACTGCGGAGGAGGTGGGCGAGCAGTACTTC. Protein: CASTAEEVGEQYF.

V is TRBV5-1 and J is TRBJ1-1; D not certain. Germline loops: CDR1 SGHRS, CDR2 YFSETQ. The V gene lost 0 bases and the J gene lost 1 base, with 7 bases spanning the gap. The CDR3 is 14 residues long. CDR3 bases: TGCGCCAGCAGCTTGGATGGCCCGAACACTGAAGCTTTCTTT. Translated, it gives CASSLDGPNTEAFF.